These 6 T cell receptor beta chains originate from one sample sequenced in a study of monozygotic twins with inflammatory bowel disease (dated by TCRdb to between 2018 and 2020). Preparation of the library involved 5' RACE. These reads were obtained on an Illumina HiSeq 2500. TCRdb reprocessed the reads, so every CDR3 protein sequence counts as one entry and DNA is not shown. The record for this sample contains a few hundred thousand distinct CDR3 sequences. Approximately 1.6% of the sample rests with the top ten. The sample comprised blood. Every receptor here comes from a human donor with ulcerative colitis or Crohn's disease, or a healthy co-twin of an affected twin (not recorded which).

The rearrangement links TRBV5-1 to TRBJ2-1; TCRdb picks TRBD1, but there is no DNA to check that call. The germline CDR1 and CDR2 sequences are SGHRS and YFSETQ. The CDR3 sequence is 17 residues long. The CDR3 sequence: CASSSSASVPPINEQFF.

The rearrangement joins TRBV7-2 to TRBJ2-1. Germline CDR1 is SGHTA and CDR2 is FQGNSA. This CDR3 has 13 residues. CDR3: CASSLARSQKQFF.

The chain combines TRBV18 with TRBJ1-3. The CDR3 extends over 13 amino acids. CDR1 and CDR2 from the germline V gene are KGHSH and LQKENI. The CDR3: CASSPSGGNTIYF.

The chain uses TRBV7-9 and TRBJ2-2. The germline gives CDR1 SEHNR, CDR2 FQNEAQ (reference sequence). The CDR3 totals 14 residues. CDR3 amino acids: CASSSSAFSGELFF.

The chain has TRBV5-1 and TRBJ2-7; lacking DNA, the TRBD1 call made by TCRdb goes unchecked. Germline-derived CDR1 and CDR2 are SGHRS and YFSETQ. This CDR3 has 15 residues. The CDR3 spells CASSSQGAPSYEQYF.

The CDR3 sequence is CSVEDMGGGYTF. This rearrangement joins TRBV29-1 to TRBJ1-2; absent DNA, TCRdb's TRBD1 call cannot be checked. The CDR3 runs to 12 residues. The V gene's germline CDR1 is SQVTM and CDR2 ANQGSEA.